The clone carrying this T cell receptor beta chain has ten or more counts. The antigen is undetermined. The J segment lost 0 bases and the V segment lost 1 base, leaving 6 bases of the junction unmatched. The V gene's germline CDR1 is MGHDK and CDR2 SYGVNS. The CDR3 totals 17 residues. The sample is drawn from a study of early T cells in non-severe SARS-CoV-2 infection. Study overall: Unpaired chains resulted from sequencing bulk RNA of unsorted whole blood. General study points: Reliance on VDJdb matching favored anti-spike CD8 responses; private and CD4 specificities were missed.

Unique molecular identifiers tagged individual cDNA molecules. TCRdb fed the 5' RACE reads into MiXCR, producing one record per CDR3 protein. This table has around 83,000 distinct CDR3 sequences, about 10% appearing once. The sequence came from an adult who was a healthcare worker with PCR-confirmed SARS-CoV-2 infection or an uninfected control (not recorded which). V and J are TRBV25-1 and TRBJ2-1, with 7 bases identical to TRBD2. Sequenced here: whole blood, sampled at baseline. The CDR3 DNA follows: TGTGCCAGCAGTGAATCTAGCGGCCGCCCCTCCTACAATGAGCAGTTCTTC. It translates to CASSESSGRPSYNEQFF.